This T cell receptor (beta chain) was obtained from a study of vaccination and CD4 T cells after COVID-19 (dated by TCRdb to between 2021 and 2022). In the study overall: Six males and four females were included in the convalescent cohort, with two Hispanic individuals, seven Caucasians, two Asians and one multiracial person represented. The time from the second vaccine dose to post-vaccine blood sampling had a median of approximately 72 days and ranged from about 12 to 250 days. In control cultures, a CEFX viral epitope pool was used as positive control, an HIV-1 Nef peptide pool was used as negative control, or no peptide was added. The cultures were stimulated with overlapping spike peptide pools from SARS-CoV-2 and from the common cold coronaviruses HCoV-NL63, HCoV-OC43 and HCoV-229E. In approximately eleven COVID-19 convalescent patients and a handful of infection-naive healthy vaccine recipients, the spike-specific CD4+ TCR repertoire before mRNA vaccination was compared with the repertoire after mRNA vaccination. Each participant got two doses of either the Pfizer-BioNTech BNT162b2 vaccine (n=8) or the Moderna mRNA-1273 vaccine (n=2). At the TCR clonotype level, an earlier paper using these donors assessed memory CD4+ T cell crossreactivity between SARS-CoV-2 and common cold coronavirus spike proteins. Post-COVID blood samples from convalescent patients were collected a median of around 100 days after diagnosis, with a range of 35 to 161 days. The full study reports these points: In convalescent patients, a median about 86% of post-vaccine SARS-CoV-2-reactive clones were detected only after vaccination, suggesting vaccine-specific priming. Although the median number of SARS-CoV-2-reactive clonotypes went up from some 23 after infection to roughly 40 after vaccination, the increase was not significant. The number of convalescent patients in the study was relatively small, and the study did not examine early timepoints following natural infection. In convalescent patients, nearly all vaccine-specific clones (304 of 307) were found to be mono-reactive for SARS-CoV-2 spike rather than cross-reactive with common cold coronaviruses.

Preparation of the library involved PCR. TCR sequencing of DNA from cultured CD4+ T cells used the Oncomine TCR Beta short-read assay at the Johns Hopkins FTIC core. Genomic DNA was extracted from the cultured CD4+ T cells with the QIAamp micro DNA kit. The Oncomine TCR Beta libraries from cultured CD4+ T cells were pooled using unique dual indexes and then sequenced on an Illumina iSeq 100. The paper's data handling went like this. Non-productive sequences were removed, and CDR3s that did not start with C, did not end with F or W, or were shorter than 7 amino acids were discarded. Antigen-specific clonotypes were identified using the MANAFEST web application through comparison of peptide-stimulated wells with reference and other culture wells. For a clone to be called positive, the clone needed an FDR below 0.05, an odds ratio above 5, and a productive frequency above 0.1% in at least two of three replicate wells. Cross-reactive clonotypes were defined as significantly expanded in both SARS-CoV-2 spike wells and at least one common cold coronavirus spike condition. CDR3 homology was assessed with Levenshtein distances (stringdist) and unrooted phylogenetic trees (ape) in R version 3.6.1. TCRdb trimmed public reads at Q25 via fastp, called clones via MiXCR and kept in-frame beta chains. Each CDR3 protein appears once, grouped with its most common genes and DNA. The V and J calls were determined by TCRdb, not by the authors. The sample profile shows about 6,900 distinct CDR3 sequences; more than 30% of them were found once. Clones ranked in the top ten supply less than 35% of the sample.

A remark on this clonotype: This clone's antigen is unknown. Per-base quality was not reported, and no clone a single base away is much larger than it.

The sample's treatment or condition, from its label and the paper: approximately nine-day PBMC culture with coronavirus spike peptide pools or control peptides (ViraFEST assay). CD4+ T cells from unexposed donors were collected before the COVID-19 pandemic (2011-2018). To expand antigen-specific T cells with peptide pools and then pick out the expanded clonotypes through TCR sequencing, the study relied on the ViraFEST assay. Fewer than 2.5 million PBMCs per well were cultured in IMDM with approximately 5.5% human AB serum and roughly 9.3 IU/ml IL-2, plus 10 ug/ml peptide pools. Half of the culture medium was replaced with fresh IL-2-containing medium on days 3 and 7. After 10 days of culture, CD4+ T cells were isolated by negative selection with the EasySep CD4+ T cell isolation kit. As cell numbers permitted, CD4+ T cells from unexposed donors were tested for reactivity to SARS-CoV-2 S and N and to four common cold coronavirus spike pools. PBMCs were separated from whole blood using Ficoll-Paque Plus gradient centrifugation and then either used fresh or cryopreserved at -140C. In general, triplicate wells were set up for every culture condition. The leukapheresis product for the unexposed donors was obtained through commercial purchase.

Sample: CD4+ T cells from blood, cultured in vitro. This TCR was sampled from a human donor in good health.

The DNA is as follows: TGTGCCAGCAGTGAAGCTGGACTAGCGAGTGCCTACGAGCAGTACTTC. Its translation is CASSEAGLASAYEQYF. In this chain, TRBV6-1 is recombined with TRBJ2-7, with 9 junctional bases fitting TRBD2. From a lookup of the germline V gene, CDR1 and CDR2 are MNHNS and SASEGT. From cysteine to phenylalanine, the CDR3 is 16 amino acids long. Of the read, only the CDR3 DNA is kept; its 48 bases are in frame from base 1. Trimmed from V: 0 bases; trimmed from J: 2 bases; junction bases lacking a gene match: 5.